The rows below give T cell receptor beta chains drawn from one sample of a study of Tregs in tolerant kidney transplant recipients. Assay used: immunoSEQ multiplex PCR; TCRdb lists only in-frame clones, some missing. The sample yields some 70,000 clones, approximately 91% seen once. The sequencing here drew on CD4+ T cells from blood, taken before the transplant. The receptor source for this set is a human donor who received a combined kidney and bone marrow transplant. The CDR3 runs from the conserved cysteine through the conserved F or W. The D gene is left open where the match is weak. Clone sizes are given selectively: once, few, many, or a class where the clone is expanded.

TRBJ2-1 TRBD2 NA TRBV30 CAWSVVAGGSEQFF TGTGCCTGGAGCGTGGTAGCGGGAGGTAGTGAGCAGTTCTTC
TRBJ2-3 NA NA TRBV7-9 CASSSPSQRTSTDTQYF TGTGCCAGCAGCTCCCCCAGCCAGCGTACTAGCACAGATACGCAGTATTTT
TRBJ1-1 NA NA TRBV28 CASSDLRDTEAFF TGTGCCAGCAGTGACCTGCGGGACACTGAAGCTTTCTTT
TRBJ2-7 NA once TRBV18 CASSQIGGVSLSYEQYF TGTGCCAGCTCACAAATCGGAGGAGTATCCCTCTCCTACGAGCAGTACTTC
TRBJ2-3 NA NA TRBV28 CASSSPGERSTDTQYF TGTGCCAGCAGTTCCCCGGGAGAGAGATCAACAGATACGCAGTATTTT
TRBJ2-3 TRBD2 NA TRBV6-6 CASNWRELGLSTQYF TGTGCCAGCAATTGGCGGGAGCTTGGTCTTTCTACGCAGTATTTT
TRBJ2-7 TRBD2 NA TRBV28 CASSPGLAGGFYEQYF TGTGCCAGCAGTCCGGGACTAGCGGGAGGGTTCTACGAGCAGTACTTC
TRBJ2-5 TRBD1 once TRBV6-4 CASSDRDRGVRGQYF TGTGCCAGCAGTGACCGGGACAGGGGGGTCCGGGGCCAGTACTTC
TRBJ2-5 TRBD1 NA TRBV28 CASSTHRDRAKTQYF TGTGCCAGCAGCACCCATCGGGACAGGGCGAAGACCCAGTACTTC
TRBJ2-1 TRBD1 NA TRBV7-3 CASSASRDRGDDEQFF TGTGCCAGCAGCGCGTCCCGGGACAGGGGGGACGATGAGCAGTTCTTC